One sample yielded the 6 T cell receptor beta chains listed below, sequenced in a study of blood T cells in healthy people across ages. The authors ran a second PCR of 7 to 11 cycles using a sample-barcoded 5' primer and a J-beta primer mix. Each CDR3 protein is one row after TCRdb ran MiXCR on the 5' RACE reads. The sample records around 1,000,000 distinct CDR3 sequences, 25% being singletons. This same sample was also part of a study on T cells of mothers and their children.

The sequenced material came from blood. Receptor source: a girl under 10 years old in good health.

The chain has TRBV11-2 and TRBJ1-2; 7 nucleotides agree with TRBD1. Germline CDR1 SGHAT, CDR2 FQNNGV. With V trimmed by 2 bases and J by 4 bases, 7 bases remained unmatched. The CDR3 runs 15 residues. CDR3 nucleotides: TGTGCCAGCAGCTTAACAGGGGTTTCACTCTATGGCTACACCTTC. It specifies CASSLTGVSLYGYTF.

Here the CDR3 DNA reads TGCAGTGCTATAGAGGACAGGGAAGCTTTCTTT. It specifies CSAIEDREAFF. V and J are TRBV20-1 and TRBJ1-1, with 7 bases identical to TRBD1. J lost 8 bases, V lost 4 bases, and 4 bases had no gene match. The CDR3 has 11 residues. CDR1 DFQATT and CDR2 SNEGSKA come from the germline V gene (reference sequence).

J is TRBJ2-5 and V is TRBV5-1; tentatively, D is TRBD1 (6 bases). The J call is doubtful: the DNA matches TRBJ2-7 better. Germline assignment: CDR1 SGHRS and CDR2 YFSETQ. The CDR3 loop spans 13 amino acids. The CDR3 coding sequence is TGCGCCAGCAGCTTCAGGACAGAATACGAGCAGTACTTC. Its protein is CASSFRTEYEQYF.

This sequence joins TRBV7-9 and TRBJ1-2; perhaps TRBD1 as D (6 bases). Trimming removed 2 bases at V and 6 bases at J, with 10 bases between. Looked up from germline, CDR1 is SEHNR and CDR2 is FQNEAQ (reference sequence). This CDR3 is built from 13 residues. The DNA for the CDR3 is TGTGCCAGCAGCTTAAGGGGGAATCATGGCTACACCTTC. The encoded protein is CASSLRGNHGYTF.

This clonotype was seen more than once but under ten times. The rearrangement joins TRBV29-1 to TRBJ2-5; weak D call: TRBD1 (6 bases). The end of the DNA fits TRBJ2-7 better, so the J call may be wrong. The CDR3 runs to 13 residues. Germline values: CDR1 SQVTM, CDR2 ANQGSEA. For the CDR3, the DNA is TGCAGCGTTGAAGTCACGGACAGCTACGAGCAGTACTTC. It translates to CSVEVTDSYEQYF.

V and J are TRBV29-1 and TRBJ2-2; 8 bases agree with TRBD1. CDR3 size: 15 residues. Looked up from germline, CDR1 is SQVTM and CDR2 is ANQGSEA. V was clipped by 6 bases and J by 5 bases; unmatched bases: 11. CDR3 protein: CSVTGASVRTGELFF. DNA of the CDR3: TGCAGCGTGACAGGGGCCTCGGTTAGAACCGGGGAGCTGTTTTTT.